The source of this T cell receptor (beta chain) is a study of blood T cell repertoires in COVID-19. Turning to the study itself: Samples of COVID-19 (acute and convalescent) were obtained from the United States, Italy and Spain.

In the source study's methods: Estimation of nucleated cell counts was performed using reference gene primer amplification. Using immunoSEQ multiplex PCR, the repertoire was profiled, and TCRdb retains in-frame clones only, with some absent. V, J and clone size reflect that table, while D and trimming were determined from the DNA. The sample lists 250,000 to 400,000 clones, around 88% occurring once. Trimming took 0 bases from V and 7 from J, leaving 9 bases between them. Germline CDR1 is MGHRA and CDR2 is YSYEKL. CDR3 size: 13 residues. Sequencing used peripheral blood. This receptor was identified in a woman aged 30 to 39 with COVID-19, enrolled during active disease. The chain joins TRBV4-1 to TRBJ1-2; unclear D gene. The CDR3 bases are TGCGCCAGCAGCCAAGATCCCAGATTTGGCTACACCTTC. Translating gives CASSQDPRFGYTF.